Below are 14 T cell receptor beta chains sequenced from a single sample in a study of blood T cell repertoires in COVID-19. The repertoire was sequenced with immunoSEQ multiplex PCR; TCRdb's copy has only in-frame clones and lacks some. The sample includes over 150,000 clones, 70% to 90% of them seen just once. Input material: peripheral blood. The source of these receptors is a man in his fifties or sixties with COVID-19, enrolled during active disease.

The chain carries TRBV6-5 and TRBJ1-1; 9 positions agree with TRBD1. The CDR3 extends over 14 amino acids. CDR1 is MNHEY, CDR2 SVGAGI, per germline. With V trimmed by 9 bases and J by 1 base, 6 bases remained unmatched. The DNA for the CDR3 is TGTGCCAGTTCGACAGGGGGGGGGAACACTGAAGCTTTCTTT. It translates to CASSTGGGNTEAFF.

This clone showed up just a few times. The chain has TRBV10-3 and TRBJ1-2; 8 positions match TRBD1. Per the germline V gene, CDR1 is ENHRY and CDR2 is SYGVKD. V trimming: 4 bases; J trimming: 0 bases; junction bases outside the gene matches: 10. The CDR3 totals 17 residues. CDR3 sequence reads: CAISAGQGTPTNYGYTF. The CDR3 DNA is TGTGCCATCAGTGCCGGACAGGGCACTCCAACTAACTATGGCTACACCTTC.

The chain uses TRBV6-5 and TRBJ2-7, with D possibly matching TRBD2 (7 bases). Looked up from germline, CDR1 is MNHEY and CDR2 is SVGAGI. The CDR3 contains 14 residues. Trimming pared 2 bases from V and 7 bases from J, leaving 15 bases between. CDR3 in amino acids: CASSYVGGRREQYF. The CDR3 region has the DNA TGTGCCAGCAGTTACGTGGGGGGGCGTCGGGAGCAGTACTTC.

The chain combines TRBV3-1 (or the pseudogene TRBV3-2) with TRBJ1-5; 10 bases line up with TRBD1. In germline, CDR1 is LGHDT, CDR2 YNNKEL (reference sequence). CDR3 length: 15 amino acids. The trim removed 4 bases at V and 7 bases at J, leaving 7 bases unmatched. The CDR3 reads CASSRQGANGQPQHF. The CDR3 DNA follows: TGTGCCAGCAGCCGACAGGGGGCTAATGGCCAGCCCCAGCATTTT.

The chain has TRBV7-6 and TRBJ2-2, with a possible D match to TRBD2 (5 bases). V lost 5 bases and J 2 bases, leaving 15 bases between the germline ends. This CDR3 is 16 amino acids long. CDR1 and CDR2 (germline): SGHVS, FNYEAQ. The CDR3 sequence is CASSGFGLANTGELFF. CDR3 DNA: TGTGCCAGCAGCGGCTTTGGTCTAGCCAACACCGGGGAGCTGTTTTTT.

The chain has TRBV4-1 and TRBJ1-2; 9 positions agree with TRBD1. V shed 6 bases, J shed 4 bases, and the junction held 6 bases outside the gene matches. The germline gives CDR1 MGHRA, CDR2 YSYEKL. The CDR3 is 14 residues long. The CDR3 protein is CASRQQGASYGYTF. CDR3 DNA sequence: TGCGCCAGCAGGCAACAGGGGGCCTCCTATGGCTACACCTTC.

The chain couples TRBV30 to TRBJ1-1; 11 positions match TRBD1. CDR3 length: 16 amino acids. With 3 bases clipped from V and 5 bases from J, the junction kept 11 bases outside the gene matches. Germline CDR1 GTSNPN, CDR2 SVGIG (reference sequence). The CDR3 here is CAWSFRGQGVRTEAFF. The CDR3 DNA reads TGTGCCTGGAGCTTCAGGGGACAGGGGGTTCGAACTGAAGCTTTCTTT.

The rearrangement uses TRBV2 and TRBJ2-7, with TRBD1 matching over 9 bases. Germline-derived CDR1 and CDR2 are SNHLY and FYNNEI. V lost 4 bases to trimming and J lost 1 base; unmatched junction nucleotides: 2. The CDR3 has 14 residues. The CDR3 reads CASSVDRGSYEQYF. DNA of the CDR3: TGTGCCAGCAGTGTAGACAGGGGGTCCTACGAGCAGTACTTC.

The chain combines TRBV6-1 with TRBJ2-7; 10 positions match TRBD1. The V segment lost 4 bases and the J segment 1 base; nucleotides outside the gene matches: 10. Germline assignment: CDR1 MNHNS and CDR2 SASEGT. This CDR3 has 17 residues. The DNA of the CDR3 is TGTGCCAGCAGTGCACCACCTTGGGACAGGGGTTCCTACGAGCAGTACTTC. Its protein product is CASSAPPWDRGSYEQYF.

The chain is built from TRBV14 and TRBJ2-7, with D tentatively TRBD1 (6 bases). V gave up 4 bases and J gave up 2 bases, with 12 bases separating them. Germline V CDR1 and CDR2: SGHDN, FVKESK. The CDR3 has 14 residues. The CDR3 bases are TGTGCCAGCAGCCGGGCGCAGGGGCCCTACGAGCAGTACTTC. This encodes CASSRAQGPYEQYF.

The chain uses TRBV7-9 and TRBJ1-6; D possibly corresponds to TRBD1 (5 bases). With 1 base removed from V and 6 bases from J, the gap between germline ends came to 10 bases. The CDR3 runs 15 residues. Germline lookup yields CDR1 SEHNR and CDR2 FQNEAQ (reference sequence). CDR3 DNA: TGTGCCAGCAGCTTAGAGCGACAGTCTAATTCACCCCTCCACTTT. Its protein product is CASSLERQSNSPLHF.

CDR3 sequence (DNA): TGTGCCAGCAGTTACATCGGCGGAAACACTGAAGCTTTCTTT. Translation: CASSYIGGNTEAFF. The chain couples TRBV6-2 or TRBV6-3 to TRBJ1-1; D gene ambiguous. CDR3 length: 14 residues. Germline lookup yields CDR1 MNHEY and CDR2 SVGEGT. Trimming pared 2 bases from V and 2 bases from J, leaving 9 bases between.

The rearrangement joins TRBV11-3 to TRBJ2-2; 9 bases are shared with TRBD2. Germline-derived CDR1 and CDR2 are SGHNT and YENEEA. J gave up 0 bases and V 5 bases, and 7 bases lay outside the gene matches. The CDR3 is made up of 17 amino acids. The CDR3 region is CASSPVAGAANTGELFF. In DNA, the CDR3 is TGTGCCAGCAGCCCCGTAGCGGGGGCGGCGAACACCGGGGAGCTGTTTTTT.

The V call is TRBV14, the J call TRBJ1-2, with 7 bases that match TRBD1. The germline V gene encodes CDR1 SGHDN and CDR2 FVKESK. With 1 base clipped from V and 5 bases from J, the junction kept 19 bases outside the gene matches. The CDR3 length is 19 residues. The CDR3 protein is CASSQGGREWPGTAYGYTF. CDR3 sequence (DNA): TGTGCCAGCAGCCAAGGTGGTCGTGAGTGGCCTGGGACAGCATATGGCTACACCTTC.